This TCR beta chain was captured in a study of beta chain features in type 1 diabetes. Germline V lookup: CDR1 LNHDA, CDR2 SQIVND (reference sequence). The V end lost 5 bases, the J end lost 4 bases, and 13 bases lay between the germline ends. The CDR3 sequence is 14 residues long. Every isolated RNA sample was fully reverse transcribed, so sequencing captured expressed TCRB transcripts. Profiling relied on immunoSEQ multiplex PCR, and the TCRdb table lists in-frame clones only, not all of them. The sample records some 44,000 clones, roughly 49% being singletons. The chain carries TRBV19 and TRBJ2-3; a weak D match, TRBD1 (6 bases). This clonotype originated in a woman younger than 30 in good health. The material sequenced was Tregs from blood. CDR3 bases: TGTGCCAGTAGTCCAAGACAGGTACCAGATACGCAGTATTTT. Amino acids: CASSPRQVPDTQYF.